This is a list of T cell receptor beta chains from one sample in a study of shared T cell receptors in the human thymus. The table came from immunoSEQ multiplex PCR; TCRdb's copy has only in-frame clones and leaves some out. The table has 500,000 to 850,000 clones, over 75% seen once. The same specimen was also included in a second study, on human thymus T cells.

Sequencing was carried out using thymocytes. The receptors originated from a boy less than two years old with a congenital heart defect. Each CDR3 is given with its conserved first and last residue. Each record gives: D gene, J gene, V gene, clone size, CDR3 protein, CDR3 DNA. A D gene is named only where the DNA matches it firmly. Size is omitted from some rows. Given values are once, few, many or a class for expanded clones.

TRBD2 TRBJ2-7 TRBV25-1 - CASSRASSGTGEQYF TGTGCCAGCAGTAGGGCCTCTAGCGGGACGGGCGAGCAGTACTTC
- TRBJ1-2 TRBV19 few CASSIDRDGGYTF TGTGCCAGTAGTATAGACAGGGATGGTGGCTACACCTTC
- TRBJ1-2 TRBV5-4 few CASSWEGGYTF TGTGCCAGCAGCTGGGAGGGAGGCTACACCTTC
TRBD1 TRBJ2-7 TRBV29-1 - CSVTGSSYEQYF TGCAGCGTGACAGGGAGCTCCTACGAGCAGTACTTC
TRBD2 TRBJ2-7 TRBV19 - CASTQGGGYEQYF TGTGCCAGTACTCAGGGCGGGGGATACGAGCAGTACTTC
- TRBJ2-4 TRBV30 - CAWSPTPGVAKNIQYF TGTGCCTGGAGTCCCACTCCAGGGGTAGCCAAAAACATTCAGTACTTC
- TRBJ2-4 TRBV19 few CASSRDTRLAKNIQYF TGTGCCAGTAGTCGGGACACCCGGCTAGCCAAAAACATTCAGTACTTC
TRBD1 TRBJ2-2 TRBV11-2 few CASSLLGQGDGDTGELFF TGTGCCAGCAGCTTATTGGGACAGGGTGATGGGGACACCGGGGAGCTGTTTTTT
TRBD1 TRBJ2-6 TRBV5-1 - CASSFGTGTGANVLTF TGCGCCAGCAGCTTTGGGACAGGGACTGGGGCCAACGTCCTGACTTTC
TRBD1 TRBJ1-2 TRBV7-2 - CASSSKGIGQVRWDYGYTF TGTGCCAGCAGCTCCAAGGGAATCGGACAGGTACGCTGGGACTATGGCTACACCTTC
- TRBJ1-1 TRBV5-6 - CASSVNRDTEAFF TGTGCCAGCAGCGTGAACAGGGACACTGAAGCTTTCTTT
- TRBJ2-1 TRBV5-1 few CASSFGGGNEQFF TGCGCCAGCAGCTTCGGGGGAGGAAATGAGCAGTTCTTC
- TRBJ2-7 TRBV4-1 - CASSLGANHEQYF TGCGCCAGCAGCTTGGGGGCGAACCACGAGCAGTACTTC
TRBD1 TRBJ1-2 TRBV5-6 - CASSTDRAGYTF TGTGCCAGCAGCACAGACAGGGCTGGCTACACCTTC
- TRBJ2-1 TRBV5-6 - CASSLPREPYNEQFF TGTGCCAGCTCCCTCCCCCGGGAGCCCTACAATGAGCAGTTCTTC